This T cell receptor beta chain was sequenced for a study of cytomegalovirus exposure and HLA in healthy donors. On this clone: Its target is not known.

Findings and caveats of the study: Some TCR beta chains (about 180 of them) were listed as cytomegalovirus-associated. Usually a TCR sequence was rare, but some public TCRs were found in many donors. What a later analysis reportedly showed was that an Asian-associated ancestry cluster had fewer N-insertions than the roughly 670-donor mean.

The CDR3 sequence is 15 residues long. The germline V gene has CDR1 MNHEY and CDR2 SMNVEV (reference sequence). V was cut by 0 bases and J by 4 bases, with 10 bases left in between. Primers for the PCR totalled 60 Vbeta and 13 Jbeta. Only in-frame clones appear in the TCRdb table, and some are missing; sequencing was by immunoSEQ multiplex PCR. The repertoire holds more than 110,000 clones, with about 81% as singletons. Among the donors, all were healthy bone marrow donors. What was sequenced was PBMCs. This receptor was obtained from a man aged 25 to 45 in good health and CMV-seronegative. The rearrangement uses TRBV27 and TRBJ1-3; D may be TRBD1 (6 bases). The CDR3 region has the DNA TGTGCCAGCAGTTTATCGGGGGCGGTAGGAAACACCATATATTTT. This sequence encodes CASSLSGAVGNTIYF.